Following are 2 T cell receptor beta chains from one sample sequenced in a study of tissue T cells after allogeneic stem cell transplantation. The data were produced by immunoSEQ multiplex PCR, yet TCRdb's version contains in-frame clones alone and is incomplete. There are 25,000 to 35,000 clones in the sample; roughly 87% occur only once, and about 3.5% lies in the top ten. Sequencing was performed on blood, taken before transplantation. These receptors were collected from a woman aged 18-49 years who later had graft-versus-host disease after an allogeneic stem cell transplant.

V is TRBV27 and J is TRBJ1-1; D possibly corresponds to TRBD1 (6 bases). This CDR3 is built from 14 residues. V gave up 3 bases and J gave up 4 bases, with 12 bases separating them. CDR1 and CDR2 from the germline V gene are MNHEY and SMNVEV (reference sequence). CDR3 bases: TGTGCCAGCAGTTTGGCACGAGGGGGCACTGAAGCTTTCTTT. Its translation is CASSLARGGTEAFF.

This clone was observed a single time. The CDR3 reads CASSLGTDAYEQYF. The CDR3 DNA reads TGCGCCAGCAGCTTGGGGACTGACGCCTACGAGCAGTACTTC. This chain links TRBV5-1 with TRBJ2-7; perhaps TRBD2 as D (5 bases). This CDR3 comprises 14 residues. Germline loops: CDR1 SGHRS, CDR2 YFSETQ. Trimming took off 0 bases at V and 2 bases at J, with 9 bases between the two ends.